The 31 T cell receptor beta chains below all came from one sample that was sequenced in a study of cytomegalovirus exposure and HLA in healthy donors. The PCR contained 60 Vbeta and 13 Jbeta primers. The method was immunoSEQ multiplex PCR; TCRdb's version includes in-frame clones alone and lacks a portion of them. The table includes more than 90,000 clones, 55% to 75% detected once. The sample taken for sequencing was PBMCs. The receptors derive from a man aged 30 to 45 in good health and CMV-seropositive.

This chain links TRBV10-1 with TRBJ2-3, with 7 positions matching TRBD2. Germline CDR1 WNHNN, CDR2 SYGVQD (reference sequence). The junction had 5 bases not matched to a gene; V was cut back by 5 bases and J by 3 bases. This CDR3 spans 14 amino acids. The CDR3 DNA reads TGCGCCAGCAGTTCGGGACTACCAACAGATACGCAGTATTTT. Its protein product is CASSSGLPTDTQYF.

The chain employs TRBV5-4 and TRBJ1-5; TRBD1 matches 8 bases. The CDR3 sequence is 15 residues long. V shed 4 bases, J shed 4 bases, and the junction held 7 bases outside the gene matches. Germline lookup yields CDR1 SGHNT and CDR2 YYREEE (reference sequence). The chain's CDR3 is CASSPGTGVNQPQHF. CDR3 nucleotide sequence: TGTGCCAGCAGCCCCGGGACAGGCGTTAATCAGCCCCAGCATTTT.

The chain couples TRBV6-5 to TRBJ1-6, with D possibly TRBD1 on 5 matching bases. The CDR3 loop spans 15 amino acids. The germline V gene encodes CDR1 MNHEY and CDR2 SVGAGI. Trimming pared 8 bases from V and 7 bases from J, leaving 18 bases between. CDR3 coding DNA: TGTGCCAGCGGATACTTCGGCGGGGGAAATTCACCCCTCCACTTT. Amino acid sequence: CASGYFGGGNSPLHF.

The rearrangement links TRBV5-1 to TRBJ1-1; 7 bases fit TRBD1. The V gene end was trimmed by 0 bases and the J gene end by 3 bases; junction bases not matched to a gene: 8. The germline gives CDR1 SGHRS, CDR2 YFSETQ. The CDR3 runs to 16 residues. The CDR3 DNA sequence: TGCGCCAGCAGCTTGGCCACGGGACAGCCGGACACTGAAGCTTTCTTT. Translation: CASSLATGQPDTEAFF.

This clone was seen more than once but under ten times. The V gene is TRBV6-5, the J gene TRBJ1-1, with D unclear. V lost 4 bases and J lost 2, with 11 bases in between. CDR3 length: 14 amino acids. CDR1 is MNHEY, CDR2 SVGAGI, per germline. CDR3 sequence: CASSLAYPNTEAFF. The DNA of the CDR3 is TGTGCCAGCAGTTTAGCCTATCCCAACACTGAAGCTTTCTTT.

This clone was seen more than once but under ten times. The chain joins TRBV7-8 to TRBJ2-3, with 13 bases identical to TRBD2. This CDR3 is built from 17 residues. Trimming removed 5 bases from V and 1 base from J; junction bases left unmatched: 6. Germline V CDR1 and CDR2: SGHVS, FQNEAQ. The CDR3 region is CASSRTSGRVGTDTQYF. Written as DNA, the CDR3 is TGTGCCAGCAGCCGTACTAGCGGGAGGGTCGGCACAGATACGCAGTATTTT.

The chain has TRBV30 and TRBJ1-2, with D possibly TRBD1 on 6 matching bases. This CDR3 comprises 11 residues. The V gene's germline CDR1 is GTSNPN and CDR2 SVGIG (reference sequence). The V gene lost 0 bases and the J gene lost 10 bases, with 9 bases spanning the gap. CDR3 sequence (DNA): TGTGCCTGGAGTGTACCAGGGGACTACACCTTC. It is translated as CAWSVPGDYTF.

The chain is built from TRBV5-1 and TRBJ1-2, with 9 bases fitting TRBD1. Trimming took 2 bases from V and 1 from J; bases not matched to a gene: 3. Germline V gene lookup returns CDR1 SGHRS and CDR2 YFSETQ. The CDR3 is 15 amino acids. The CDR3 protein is CASSFGDRDNYGYTF. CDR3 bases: TGCGCCAGCAGCTTTGGGGACAGGGATAACTATGGCTACACCTTC.

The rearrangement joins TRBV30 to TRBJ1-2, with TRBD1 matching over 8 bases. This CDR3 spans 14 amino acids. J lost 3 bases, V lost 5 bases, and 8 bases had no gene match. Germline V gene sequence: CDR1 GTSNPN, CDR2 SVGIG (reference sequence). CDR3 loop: CAWSRGLGDYGYTF. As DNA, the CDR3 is TGTGCCTGGTCCAGGGGGCTCGGGGACTATGGCTACACCTTC.

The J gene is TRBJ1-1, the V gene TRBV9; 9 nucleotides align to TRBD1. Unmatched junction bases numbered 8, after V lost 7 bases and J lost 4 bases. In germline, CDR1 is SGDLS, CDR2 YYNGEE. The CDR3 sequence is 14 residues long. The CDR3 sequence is CASSETGGGTEAFF. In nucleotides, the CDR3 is TGTGCCAGCTCCGAGACAGGGGGAGGCACTGAAGCTTTCTTT.

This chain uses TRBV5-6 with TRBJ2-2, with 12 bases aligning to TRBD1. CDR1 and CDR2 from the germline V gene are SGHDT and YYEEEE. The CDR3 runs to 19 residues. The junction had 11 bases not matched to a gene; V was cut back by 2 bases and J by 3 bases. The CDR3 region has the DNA TGTGCCAGCAGCTTCTTCGGCGGGACAGGGGGCGCAGACACCGGGGAGCTGTTTTTT. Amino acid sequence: CASSFFGGTGGADTGELFF.

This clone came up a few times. The CDR3 loop is CASSQGSGVSDTQYF. CDR3 DNA sequence: TGCGCCAGCAGCCAAGGATCGGGAGTGTCAGATACGCAGTATTTT. V gene TRBV4-3 combines with J gene TRBJ2-3; TRBD2 might be the D (6 bases). The CDR3 spans 15 residues. The germline V and J ends were trimmed by 1 base and 4 bases, with 12 bases remaining between them. The germline CDR1 and CDR2 sequences are LGHNA and YSLEER.

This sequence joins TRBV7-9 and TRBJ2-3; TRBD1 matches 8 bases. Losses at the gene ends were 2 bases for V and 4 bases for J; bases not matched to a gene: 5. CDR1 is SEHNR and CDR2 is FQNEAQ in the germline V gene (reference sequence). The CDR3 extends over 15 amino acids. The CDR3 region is CASSLIRGRSDTQYF. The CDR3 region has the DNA TGTGCCAGCAGCTTAATCAGGGGGCGCTCAGATACGCAGTATTTT.

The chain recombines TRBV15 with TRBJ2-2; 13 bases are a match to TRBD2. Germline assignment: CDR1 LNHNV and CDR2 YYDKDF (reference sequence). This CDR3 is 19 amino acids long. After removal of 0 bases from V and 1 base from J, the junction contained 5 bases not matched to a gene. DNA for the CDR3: TGTGCCACCAGCAGAGATCCGACTAGCGGGGGGATGAACACCGGGGAGCTGTTTTTT. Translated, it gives CATSRDPTSGGMNTGELFF.

This CDR3 is CASSQGDRLPRNEQFF. Here the CDR3 DNA reads TGCGCCAGCAGCCAAGGGGACAGGCTTCCTCGAAATGAGCAGTTCTTC. The rearrangement joins TRBV4-3 to TRBJ2-1; TRBD1 matches at 8 bases. Germline assignment: CDR1 LGHNA and CDR2 YSLEER. J gave up 7 bases and V 1 base, and 9 bases lay outside the gene matches. The CDR3 runs 16 residues.

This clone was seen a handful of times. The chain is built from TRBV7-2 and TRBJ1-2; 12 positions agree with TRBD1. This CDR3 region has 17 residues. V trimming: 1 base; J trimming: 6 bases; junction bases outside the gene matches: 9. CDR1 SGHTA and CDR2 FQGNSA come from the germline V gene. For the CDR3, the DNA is TGTGCCAGCAGCTTAGGGGACAGGGGGCTCCCATTGGATGGCTACACCTTC. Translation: CASSLGDRGLPLDGYTF.

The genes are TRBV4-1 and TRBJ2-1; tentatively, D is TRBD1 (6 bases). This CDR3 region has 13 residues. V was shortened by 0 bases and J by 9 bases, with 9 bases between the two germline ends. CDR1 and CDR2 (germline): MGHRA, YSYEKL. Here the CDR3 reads CASSQDQGFEQFF. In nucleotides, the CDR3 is TGCGCCAGCAGCCAAGACCAGGGGTTTGAGCAGTTCTTC.

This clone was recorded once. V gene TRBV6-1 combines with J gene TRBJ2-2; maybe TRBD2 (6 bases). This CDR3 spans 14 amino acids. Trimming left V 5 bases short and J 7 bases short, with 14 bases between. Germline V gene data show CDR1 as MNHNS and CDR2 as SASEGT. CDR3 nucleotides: TGTGCCAGCAGTTCTCTTCTTAGCGGCGGGGAGCTGTTTTTT. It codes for CASSSLLSGGELFF.

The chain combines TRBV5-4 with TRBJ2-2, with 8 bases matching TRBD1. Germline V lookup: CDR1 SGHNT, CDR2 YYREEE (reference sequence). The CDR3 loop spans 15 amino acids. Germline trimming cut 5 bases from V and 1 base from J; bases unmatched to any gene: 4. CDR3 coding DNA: TGTGCCAGCAGATCAGGGGGCTTGAACACCGGGGAGCTGTTTTTT. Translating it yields CASRSGGLNTGELFF.

This CDR3 reads CASSLDGGSSGANVLTF. The CDR3 nucleotides are TGTGCCAGCAGCTTAGATGGTGGGAGCTCTGGGGCCAACGTCCTGACTTTC. V and J are TRBV11-1 and TRBJ2-6, with TRBD2 as a possible D gene (5 bases). V was trimmed by 1 base and J by 0 bases, leaving 10 bases between them. The germline gives CDR1 SGHAT, CDR2 FQDESV (reference sequence). CDR3 size: 17 residues.

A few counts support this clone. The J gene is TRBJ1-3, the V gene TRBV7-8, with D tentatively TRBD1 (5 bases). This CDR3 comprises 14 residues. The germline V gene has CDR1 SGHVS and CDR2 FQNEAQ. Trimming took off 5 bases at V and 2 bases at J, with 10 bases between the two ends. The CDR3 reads CASSAGRAGNTIYF. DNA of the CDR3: TGTGCCAGCAGCGCGGGACGGGCTGGAAACACCATATATTTT.

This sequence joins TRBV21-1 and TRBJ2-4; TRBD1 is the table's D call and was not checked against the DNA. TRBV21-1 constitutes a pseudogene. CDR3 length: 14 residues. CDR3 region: CASSGNRLGHIQYF. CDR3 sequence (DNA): TGTGCCAGCAGCGGAAACCGTCTTGGGCACATTCAGTACTTC.

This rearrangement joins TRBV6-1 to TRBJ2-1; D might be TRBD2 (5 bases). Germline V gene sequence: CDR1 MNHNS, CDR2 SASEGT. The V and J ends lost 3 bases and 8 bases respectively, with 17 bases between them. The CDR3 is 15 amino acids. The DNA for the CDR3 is TGTGCCAGCAGTGACCCGGGGTTAACCCTCGATGAGCAGTTCTTC. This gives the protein CASSDPGLTLDEQFF.

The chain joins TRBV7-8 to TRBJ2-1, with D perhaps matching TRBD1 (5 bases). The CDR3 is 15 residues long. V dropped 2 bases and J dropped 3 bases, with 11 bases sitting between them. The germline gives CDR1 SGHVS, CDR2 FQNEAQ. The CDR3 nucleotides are TGTGCCAGCAGCTTACAAGGGGCCGTCTACAATGAGCAGTTCTTC. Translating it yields CASSLQGAVYNEQFF.

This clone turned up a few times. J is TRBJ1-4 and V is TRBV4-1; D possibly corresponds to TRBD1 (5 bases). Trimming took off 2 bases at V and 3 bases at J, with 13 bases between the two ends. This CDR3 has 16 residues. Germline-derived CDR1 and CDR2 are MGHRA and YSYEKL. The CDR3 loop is CASSQFFRGANEKLFF. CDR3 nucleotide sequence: TGCGCCAGCAGCCAATTCTTTCGGGGGGCTAATGAAAAACTGTTTTTT.

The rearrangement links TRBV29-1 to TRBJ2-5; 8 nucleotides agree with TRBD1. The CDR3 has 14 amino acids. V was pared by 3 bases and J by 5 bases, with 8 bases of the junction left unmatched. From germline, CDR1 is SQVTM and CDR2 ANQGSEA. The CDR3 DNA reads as TGCAGCGTTGATTCGACAGGGGCGGGGGAGACCCAGTACTTC. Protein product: CSVDSTGAGETQYF.

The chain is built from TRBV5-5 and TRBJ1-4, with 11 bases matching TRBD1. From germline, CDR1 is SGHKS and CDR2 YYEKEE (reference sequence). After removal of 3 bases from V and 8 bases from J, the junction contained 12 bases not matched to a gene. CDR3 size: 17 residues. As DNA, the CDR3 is TGTGCCAGCAGCTCCGGACAGGGGGCAATTTCTGGCGAAAAACTGTTTTTT. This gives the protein CASSSGQGAISGEKLFF.

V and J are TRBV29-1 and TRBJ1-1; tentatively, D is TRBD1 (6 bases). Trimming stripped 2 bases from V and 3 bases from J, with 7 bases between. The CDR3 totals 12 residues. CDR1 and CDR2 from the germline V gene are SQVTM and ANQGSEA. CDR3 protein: CSVEQGHTEAFF. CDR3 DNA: TGCAGCGTTGAACAGGGGCACACTGAAGCTTTCTTT.

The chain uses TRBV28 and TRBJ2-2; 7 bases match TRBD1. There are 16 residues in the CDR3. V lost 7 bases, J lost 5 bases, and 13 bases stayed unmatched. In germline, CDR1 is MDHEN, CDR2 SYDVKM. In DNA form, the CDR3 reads TGTGCCAGCAACCTAGCTGCGGCACAGGGGACCGGGGAGCTGTTTTTT. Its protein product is CASNLAAAQGTGELFF.

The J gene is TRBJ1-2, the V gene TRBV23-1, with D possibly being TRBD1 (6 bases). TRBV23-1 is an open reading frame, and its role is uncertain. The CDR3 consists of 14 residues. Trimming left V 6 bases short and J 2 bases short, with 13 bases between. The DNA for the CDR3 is TGCGCCAGCAGCCCGCCGACAGGCAACTATGGCTACACCTTC. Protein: CASSPPTGNYGYTF.

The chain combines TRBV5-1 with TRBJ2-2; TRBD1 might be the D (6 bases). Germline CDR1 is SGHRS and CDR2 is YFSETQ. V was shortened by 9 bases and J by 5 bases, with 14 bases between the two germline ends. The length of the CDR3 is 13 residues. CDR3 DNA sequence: TGCGCCAACCGTAGGGGGAGAACCGGGGAGCTGTTTTTT. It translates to CANRRGRTGELFF.